This T cell receptor beta chain was found in a study of human T cells and chemical hapten exposure. Overall study context: Small pooled library volume differences mainly caused per-sample TCR yield variation.

This clonotype was seen ten or more times. As yet, its antigen is unknown. Study-wide points: With regard to DPC sensitization, TCRs above 1 in 1000 frequency did not change.

V was pared by 1 base and J by 7 bases, with 12 bases between. Germline lookup yields CDR1 SGHRS and CDR2 YFSETQ. The CDR3 runs to 14 residues. TCRdb processed the RACE reads anew with MiXCR; each CDR3 protein has one entry. Of some 31,000 distinct CDR3 sequences in the sample, 4.5% to 5.5% were seen once. Time point indicated: healthy volunteer bleed at 6 weeks. Extraction yielded total RNA from whole blood (unfractionated). Specimen: whole blood. This clonotype originated in a human donor in good health. Some clones in this sample may be carry-over from other donors' samples. This chain joins TRBV5-1 and TRBJ1-3, with D perhaps matching TRBD1 (5 bases). Written as DNA, the CDR3 is TGCGCCAGCAGCTTGCCAGGGAATCGGAACACCATATATTTT. It translates to CASSLPGNRNTIYF. The entire variable domain, with the rest obtained from reference TRBV5-1 and TRBJ1-3, is as follows: KAGVTQTPRYLIKTRGQQVTLSCSPISGHRSVSWYQQTPGQGLQFLFEYFSETQRNKGNFPGRFSGRQFSNSRSEMNVSTLELGDSALYLCASSLPGNRNTIYFGEGSWLTVV.